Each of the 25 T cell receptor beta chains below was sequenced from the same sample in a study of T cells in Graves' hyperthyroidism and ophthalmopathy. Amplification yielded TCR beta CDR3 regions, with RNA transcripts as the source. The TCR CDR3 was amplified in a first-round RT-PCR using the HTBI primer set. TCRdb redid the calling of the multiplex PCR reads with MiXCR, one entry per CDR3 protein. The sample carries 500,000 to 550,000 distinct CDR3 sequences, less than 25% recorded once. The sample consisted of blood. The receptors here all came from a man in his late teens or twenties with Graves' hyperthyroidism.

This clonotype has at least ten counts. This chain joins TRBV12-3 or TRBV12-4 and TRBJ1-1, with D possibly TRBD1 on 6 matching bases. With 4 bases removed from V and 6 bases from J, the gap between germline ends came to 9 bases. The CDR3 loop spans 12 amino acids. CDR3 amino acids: CASSSGGPEAFF. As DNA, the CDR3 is TGTGCCAGCAGTTCGGGGGGGCCTGAAGCTTTCTTT.

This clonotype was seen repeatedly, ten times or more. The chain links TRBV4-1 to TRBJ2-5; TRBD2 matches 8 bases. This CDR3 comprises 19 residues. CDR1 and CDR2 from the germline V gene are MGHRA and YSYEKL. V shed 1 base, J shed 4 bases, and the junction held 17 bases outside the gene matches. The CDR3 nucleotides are TGCGCCAGCAGCCAAGTATCACGGGGGGGCCCGGTTGTGGCAGAGACCCAGTACTTC. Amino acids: CASSQVSRGGPVVAETQYF.

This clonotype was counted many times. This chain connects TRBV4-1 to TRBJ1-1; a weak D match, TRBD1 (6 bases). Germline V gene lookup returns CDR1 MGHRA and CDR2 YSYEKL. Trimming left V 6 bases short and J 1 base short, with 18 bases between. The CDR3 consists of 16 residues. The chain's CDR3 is CASRQTWDTWNTEAFF. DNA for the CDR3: TGCGCCAGCAGACAAACCTGGGACACTTGGAACACTGAAGCTTTCTTT.

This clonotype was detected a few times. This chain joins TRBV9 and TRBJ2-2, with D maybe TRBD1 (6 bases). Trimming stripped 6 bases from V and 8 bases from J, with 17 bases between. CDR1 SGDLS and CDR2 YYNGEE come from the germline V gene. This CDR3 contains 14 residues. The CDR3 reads CASKGQGLSGELFF. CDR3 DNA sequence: TGTGCCAGCAAAGGGCAGGGGCTTTCTGGGGAGCTGTTTTTT.

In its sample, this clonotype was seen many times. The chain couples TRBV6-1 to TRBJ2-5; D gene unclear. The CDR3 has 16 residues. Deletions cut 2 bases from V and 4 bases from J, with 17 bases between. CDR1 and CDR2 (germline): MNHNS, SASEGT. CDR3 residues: CASSEFIDPKPETQYF. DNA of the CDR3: TGTGCCAGCAGTGAATTCATCGACCCCAAACCAGAGACCCAGTACTTC.

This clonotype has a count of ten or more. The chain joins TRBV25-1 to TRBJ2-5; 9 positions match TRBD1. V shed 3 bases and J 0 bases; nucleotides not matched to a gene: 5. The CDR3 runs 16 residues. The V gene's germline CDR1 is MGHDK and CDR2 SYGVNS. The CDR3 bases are TGTGCCAGCAGTGAGGGTGGACAGGGGTACCAAGAGACCCAGTACTTC. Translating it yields CASSEGGQGYQETQYF.

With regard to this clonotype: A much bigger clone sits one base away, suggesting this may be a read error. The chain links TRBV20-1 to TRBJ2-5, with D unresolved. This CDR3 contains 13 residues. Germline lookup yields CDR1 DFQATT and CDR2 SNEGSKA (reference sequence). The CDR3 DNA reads TGCAGTGCTAGTAACCCGTACCAAGAGACCAAGTACTTC. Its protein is CSASNPYQETKYF.

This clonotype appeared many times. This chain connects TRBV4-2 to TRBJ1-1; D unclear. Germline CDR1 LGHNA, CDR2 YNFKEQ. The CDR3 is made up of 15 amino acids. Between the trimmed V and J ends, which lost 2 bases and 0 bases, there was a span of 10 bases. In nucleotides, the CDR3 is TGTGCCAGCAGCCAAAGAGGGAGGGTGAACACTGAAGCTTTCTTT. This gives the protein CASSQRGRVNTEAFF.

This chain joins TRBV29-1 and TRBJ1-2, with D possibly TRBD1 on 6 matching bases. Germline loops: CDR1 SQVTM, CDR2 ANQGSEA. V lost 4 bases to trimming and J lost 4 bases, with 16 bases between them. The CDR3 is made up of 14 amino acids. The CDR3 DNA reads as TGCAGCGTTGGGGAGCAGGGGCGCGGCTATGGCTACACCTTC. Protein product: CSVGEQGRGYGYTF.

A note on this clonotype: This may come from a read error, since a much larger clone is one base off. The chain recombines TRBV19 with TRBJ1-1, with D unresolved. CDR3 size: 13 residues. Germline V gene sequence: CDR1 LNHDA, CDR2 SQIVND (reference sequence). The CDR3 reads CASSKSGDTESFF. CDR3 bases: TGTGCCAGTAGTAAGTCAGGCGACACTGAATCTTTCTTT.

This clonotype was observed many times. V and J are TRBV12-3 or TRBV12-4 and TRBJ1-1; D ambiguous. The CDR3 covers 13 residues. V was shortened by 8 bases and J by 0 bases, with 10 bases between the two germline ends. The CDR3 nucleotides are TGTGCCAGCGTCTTCACCCTGAACACTGAAGCTTTCTTT. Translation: CASVFTLNTEAFF.

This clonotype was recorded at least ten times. In nucleotides, the CDR3 is TGTGCCTGTGAGAGCTATGGCTACACCTTC. It specifies CACESYGYTF. The chain combines TRBV30 with TRBJ1-2; D gene unclear. V was shortened by 6 bases and J by 4 bases, with 6 bases between the two germline ends. CDR3 length equals 10 residues. The germline V gene has CDR1 GTSNPN and CDR2 SVGIG (reference sequence).

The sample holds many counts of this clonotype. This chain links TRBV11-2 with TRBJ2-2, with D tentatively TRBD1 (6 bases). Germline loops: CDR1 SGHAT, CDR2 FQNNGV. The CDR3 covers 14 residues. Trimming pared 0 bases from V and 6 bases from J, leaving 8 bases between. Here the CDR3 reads CASSLDRQAGELFF. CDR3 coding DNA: TGTGCCAGCAGCTTAGATCGACAGGCCGGGGAGCTGTTTTTT.

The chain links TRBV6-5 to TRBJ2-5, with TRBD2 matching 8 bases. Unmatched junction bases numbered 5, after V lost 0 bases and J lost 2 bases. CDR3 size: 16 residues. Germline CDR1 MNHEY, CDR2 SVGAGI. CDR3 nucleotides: TGTGCCAGCAGTTACTCAACACTAGCGGATCAAGAGACCCAGTACTTC. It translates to CASSYSTLADQETQYF.

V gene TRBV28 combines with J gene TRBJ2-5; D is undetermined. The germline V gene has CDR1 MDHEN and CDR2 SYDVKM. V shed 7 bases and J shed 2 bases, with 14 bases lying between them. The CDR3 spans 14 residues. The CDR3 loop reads CASTPWAGQETQYF. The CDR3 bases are TGTGCCAGCACCCCCTGGGCAGGACAAGAGACCCAGTACTTC.

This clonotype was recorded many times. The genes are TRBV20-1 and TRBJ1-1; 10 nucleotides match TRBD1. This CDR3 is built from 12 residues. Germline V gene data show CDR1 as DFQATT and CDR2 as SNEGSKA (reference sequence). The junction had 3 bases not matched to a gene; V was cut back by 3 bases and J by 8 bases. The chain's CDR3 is CSARGQGIEAFF. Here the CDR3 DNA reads TGCAGTGCTAGGGGACAGGGGATAGAAGCTTTCTTT.

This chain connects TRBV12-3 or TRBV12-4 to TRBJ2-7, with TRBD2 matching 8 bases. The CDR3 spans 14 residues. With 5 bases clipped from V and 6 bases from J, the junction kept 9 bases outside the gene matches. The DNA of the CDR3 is TGTGCCAGCAGTCCCACAGGGCGGGAGGCCGAGCAGTACTTC. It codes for CASSPTGREAEQYF.

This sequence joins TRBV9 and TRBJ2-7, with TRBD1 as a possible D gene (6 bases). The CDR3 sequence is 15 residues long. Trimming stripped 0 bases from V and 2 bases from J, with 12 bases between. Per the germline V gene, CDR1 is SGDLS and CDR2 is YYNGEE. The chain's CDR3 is CASSVAWGPTYEQYF. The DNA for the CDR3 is TGTGCCAGCAGCGTAGCTTGGGGGCCCACCTACGAGCAGTACTTC.

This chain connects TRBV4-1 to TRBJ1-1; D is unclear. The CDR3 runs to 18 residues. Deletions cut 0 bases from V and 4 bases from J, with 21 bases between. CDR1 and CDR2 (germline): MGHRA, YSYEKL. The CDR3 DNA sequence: TGCGCCAGCAGCCAAGAGTCGGCAGGAGGCGGCCCGGGCACTGAAGCTTTCTTT. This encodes CASSQESAGGGPGTEAFF.

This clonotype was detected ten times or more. The CDR3 here is CASSYDGRLYEQYF. The CDR3, as DNA: TGTGCCAGCAGTTACGACGGGCGGCTCTACGAGCAGTACTTC. This sequence joins TRBV6-2 or TRBV6-3 and TRBJ2-7; D ambiguous. The length of the CDR3 is 14 residues. CDR1 is MNHEY and CDR2 is SVGEGT in the germline V gene. The ends were cut back, 2 bases at V and 3 bases at J, with 11 bases in the middle.

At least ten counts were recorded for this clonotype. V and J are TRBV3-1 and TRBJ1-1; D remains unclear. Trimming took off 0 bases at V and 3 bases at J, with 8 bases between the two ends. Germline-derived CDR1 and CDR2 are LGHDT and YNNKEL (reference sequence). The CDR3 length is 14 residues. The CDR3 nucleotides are TGTGCCAGCAGCCAAGACAGGCTTTACACTGAAGCTTTCTTT. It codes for CASSQDRLYTEAFF.

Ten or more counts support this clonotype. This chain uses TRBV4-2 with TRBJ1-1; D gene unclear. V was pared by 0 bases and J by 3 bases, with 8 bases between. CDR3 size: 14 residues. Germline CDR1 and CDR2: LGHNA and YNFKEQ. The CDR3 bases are TGTGCCAGCAGCCAAGACCGTAAGGACACTGAAGCTTTCTTT. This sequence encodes CASSQDRKDTEAFF.

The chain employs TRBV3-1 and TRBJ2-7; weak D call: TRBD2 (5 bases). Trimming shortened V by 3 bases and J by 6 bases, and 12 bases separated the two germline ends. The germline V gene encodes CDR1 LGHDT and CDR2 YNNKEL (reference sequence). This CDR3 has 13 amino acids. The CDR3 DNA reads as TGTGCCAGCAGCCATCTCGGGGTGGCCGAGCAGTACTTC. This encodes CASSHLGVAEQYF.

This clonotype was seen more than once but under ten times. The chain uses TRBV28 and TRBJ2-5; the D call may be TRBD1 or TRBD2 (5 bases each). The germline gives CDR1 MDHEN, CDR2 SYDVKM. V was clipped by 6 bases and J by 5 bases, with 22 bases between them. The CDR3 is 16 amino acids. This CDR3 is CASSPTYGGSGETQYF. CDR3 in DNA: TGTGCCAGCAGCCCAACGTATGGGGGATCGGGGGAGACCCAGTACTTC.

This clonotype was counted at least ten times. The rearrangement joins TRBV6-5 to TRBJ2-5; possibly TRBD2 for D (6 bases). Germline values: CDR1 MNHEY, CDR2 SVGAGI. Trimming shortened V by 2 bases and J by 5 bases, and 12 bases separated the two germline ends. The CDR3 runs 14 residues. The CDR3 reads CASSYGVGRETQYF. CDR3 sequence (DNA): TGTGCCAGCAGTTACGGAGTAGGGAGGGAGACCCAGTACTTC.